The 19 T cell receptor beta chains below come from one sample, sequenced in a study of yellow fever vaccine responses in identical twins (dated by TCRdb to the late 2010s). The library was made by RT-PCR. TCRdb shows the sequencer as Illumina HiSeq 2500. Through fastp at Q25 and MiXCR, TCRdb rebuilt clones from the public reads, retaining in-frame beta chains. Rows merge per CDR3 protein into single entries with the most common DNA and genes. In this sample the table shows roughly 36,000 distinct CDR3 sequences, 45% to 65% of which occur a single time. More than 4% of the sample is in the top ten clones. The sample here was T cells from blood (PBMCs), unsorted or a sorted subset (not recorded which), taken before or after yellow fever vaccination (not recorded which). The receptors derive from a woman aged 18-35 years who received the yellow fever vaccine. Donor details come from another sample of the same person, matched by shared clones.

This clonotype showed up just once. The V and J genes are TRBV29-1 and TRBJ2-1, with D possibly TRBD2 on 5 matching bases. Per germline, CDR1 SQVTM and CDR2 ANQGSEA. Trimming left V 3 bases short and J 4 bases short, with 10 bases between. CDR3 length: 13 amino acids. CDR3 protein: CSVEGWEYNEQFF. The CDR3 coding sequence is TGCAGCGTTGAGGGCTGGGAGTACAATGAGCAGTTCTTC.

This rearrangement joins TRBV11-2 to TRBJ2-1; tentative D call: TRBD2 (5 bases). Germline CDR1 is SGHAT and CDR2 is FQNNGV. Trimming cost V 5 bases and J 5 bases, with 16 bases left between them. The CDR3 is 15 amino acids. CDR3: CASSPNAIGNNEQFF. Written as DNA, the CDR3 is TGTGCCAGCAGCCCTAATGCCATCGGGAACAATGAGCAGTTCTTC.

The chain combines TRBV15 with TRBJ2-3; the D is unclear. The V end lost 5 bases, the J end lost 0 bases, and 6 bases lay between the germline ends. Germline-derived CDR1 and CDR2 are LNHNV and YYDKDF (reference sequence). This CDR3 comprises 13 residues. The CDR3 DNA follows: TGTGCCACCAGCCCGGAAAGCACAGATACGCAGTATTTT. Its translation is CATSPESTDTQYF.

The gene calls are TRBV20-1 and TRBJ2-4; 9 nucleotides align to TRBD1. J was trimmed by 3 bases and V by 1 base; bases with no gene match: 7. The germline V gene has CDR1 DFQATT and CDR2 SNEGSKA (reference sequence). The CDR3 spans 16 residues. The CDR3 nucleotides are TGCAGTGCTAGAGCTCTACAGGGGGCTGTCAAAAACATTCAGTACTTC. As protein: CSARALQGAVKNIQYF.

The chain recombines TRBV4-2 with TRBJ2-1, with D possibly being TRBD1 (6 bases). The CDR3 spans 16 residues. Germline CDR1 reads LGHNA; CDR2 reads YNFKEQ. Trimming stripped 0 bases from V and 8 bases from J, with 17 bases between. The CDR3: CASSQDSGTYKYEQFF. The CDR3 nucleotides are TGTGCCAGCAGCCAAGATTCCGGGACATATAAGTATGAGCAGTTCTTC.

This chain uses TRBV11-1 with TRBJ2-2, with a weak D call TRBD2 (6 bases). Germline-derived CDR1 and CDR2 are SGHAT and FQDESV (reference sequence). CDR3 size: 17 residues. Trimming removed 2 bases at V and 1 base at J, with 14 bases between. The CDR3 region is CASSLPRTKGNTGELFF. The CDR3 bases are TGTGCCAGCAGCTTACCTCGGACTAAAGGGAACACCGGGGAGCTGTTTTTT.

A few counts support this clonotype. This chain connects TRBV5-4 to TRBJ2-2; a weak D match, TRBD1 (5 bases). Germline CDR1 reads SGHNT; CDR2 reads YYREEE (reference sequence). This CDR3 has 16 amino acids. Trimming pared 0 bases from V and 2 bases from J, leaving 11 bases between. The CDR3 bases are TGTGCCAGCAGCTTGGGAGTGACAGACAACACCGGGGAGCTGTTTTTT. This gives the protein CASSLGVTDNTGELFF.

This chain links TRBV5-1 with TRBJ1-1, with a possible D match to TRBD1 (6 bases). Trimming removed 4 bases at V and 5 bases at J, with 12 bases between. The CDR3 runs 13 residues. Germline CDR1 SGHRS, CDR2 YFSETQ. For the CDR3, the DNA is TGCGCCAGCAGCCCACTAGGGGGAACTGAAGCTTTCTTT. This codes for CASSPLGGTEAFF.

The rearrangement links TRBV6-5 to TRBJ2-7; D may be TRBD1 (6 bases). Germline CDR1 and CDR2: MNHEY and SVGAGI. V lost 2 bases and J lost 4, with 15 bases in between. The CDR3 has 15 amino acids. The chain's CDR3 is CASSYLRDMLYEQYF. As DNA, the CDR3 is TGTGCCAGCAGTTACCTTCGGGACATGTTGTACGAGCAGTACTTC.

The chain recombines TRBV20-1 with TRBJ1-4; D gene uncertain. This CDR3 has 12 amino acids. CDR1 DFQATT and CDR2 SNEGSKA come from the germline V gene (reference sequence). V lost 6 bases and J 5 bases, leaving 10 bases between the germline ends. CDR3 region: CSAVITNEKLFF. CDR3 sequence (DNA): TGCAGTGCCGTTATAACGAATGAAAAACTGTTTTTT.

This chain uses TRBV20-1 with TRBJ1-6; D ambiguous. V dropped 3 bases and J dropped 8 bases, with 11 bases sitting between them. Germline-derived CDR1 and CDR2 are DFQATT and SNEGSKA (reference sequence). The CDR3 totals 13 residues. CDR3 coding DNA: TGCAGTGCTAGTGAGGGAATGGATTCACCCCTCCACTTT. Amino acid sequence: CSASEGMDSPLHF.

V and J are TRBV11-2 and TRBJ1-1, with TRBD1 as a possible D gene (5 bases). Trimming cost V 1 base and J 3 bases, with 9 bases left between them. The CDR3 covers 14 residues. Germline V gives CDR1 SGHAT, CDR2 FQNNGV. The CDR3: CASSLVGGDTEAFF. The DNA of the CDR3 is TGTGCCAGCAGCTTAGTGGGAGGGGACACTGAAGCTTTCTTT. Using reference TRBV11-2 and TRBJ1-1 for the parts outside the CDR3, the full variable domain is EAGVAQSPRYKIIEKRQSVAFWCNPISGHATLYWYQQILGQGPKLLIQFQNNGVVDDSQLPKDRFSAERLKGVDSTLKIQPAKLEDSAVYLCASSLVGGDTEAFFGQGTRLTVV.

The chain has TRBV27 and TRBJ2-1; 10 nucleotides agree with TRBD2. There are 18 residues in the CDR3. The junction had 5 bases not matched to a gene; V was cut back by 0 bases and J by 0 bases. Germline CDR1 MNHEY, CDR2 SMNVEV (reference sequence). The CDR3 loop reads CASSLSSGRTYSYNEQFF. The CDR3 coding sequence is TGTGCCAGCAGTTTATCTAGCGGGAGGACCTACTCCTACAATGAGCAGTTCTTC.

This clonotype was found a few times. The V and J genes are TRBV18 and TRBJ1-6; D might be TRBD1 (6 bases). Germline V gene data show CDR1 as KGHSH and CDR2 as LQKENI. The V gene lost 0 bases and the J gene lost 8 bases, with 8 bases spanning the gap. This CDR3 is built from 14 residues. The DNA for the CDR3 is TGTGCCAGCTCACCACCGACAGGACATTCACCCCTCCACTTT. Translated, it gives CASSPPTGHSPLHF.

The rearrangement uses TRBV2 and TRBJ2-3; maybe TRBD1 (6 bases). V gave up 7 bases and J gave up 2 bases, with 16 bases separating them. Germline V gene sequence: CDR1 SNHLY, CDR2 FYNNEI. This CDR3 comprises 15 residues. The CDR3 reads CASKRTASSTDTQYF. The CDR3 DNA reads TGTGCCAGCAAGAGGACAGCGAGTTCCACAGATACGCAGTATTTT.

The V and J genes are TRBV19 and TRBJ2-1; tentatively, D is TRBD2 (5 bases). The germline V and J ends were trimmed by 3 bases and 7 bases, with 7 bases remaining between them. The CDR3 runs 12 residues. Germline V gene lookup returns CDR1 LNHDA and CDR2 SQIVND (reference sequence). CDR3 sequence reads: CASSMRENEQFF. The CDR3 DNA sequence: TGTGCCAGTAGTATGAGGGAAAATGAGCAGTTCTTC.

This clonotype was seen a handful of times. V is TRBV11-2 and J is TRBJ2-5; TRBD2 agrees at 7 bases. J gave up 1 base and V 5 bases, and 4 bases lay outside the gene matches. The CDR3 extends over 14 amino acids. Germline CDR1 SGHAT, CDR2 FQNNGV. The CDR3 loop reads CASSPWGGQETQYF. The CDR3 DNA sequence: TGTGCCAGCAGCCCCTGGGGGGGCCAAGAGACCCAGTACTTC.

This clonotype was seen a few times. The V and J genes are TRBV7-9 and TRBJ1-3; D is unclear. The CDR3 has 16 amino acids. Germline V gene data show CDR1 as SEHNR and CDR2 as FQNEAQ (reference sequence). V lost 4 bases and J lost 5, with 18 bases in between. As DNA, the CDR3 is TGTGCCAGCAGCTCTTCTCAAATTGGTGCCAGAAACACCATATATTTT. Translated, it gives CASSSSQIGARNTIYF.

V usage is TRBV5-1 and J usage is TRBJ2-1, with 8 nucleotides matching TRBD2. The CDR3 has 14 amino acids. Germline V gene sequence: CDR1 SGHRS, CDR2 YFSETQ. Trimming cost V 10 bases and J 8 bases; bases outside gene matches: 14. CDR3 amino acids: CASRGVAGIHEQFF. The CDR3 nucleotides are TGCGCCTCTAGGGGTGTAGCGGGGATTCATGAGCAGTTCTTC.